These 17 T cell receptor beta chains were all obtained from the same sample, sequenced in a study of cytomegalovirus exposure and HLA in healthy donors. With 60 Vbeta and 13 Jbeta primers, the PCR was carried out. This table comes from immunoSEQ multiplex PCR, and its TCRdb copy is limited to in-frame clones, with some not included. The sample yields approximately 100,000 clones, 64% seen once. Sequencing input: PBMCs. The receptors derive from a man aged 55-75 years in good health and CMV-seronegative.

CDR3 sequence reads: CASSRAGQLQPQHF. DNA of the CDR3: TGTGCCAGCAGCCGAGCCGGACAGTTACAGCCCCAGCATTTT. The V gene is TRBV14, the J gene TRBJ1-5, with D tentatively TRBD1 (6 bases). Germline loops: CDR1 SGHDN, CDR2 FVKESK. Trimming left V 4 bases short and J 7 bases short, with 14 bases between. This CDR3 spans 14 amino acids.

The rearrangement joins TRBV9 to TRBJ2-3; no reliable D call. Trimming pared 1 base from V and 0 bases from J, leaving 6 bases between. Germline V gene data show CDR1 as SGDLS and CDR2 as YYNGEE. The CDR3 loop spans 14 amino acids. CDR3 sequence (DNA): TGTGCCAGCAGCGTAACGACTAGCACAGATACGCAGTATTTT. Protein product: CASSVTTSTDTQYF.

This chain connects TRBV18 to TRBJ2-7; D is unresolved. Trimming stripped 2 bases from V and 2 bases from J, with 7 bases between. CDR3 length equals 13 residues. Germline CDR1 and CDR2: KGHSH and LQKENI. CDR3 coding DNA: TGTGCCAGCTCACCAGACTCTACCTACGAGCAGTACTTC. It encodes CASSPDSTYEQYF.

DNA for the CDR3: TGTGCCAGCAGCCAAGAAGGGCCCCAGGGGGCGGTGGAGACCCAGTACTTC. Protein product: CASSQEGPQGAVETQYF. V usage is TRBV7-9 and J usage is TRBJ2-5, with 8 bases lining up with TRBD1. V trimming: 5 bases; J trimming: 5 bases; junction bases outside the gene matches: 16. CDR3 length: 17 residues. The germline V gene has CDR1 SEHNR and CDR2 FQNEAQ (reference sequence). Together with reference TRBV7-9 and TRBJ2-5, the CDR3 gives the full variable domain: DTGVSQNPRHKITKRGQNVTFRCDPISEHNRLYWYRQTLGQGPEFLTYFQNEAQLEKSRLLSDRFSAERPKGSFSTLEIQRTEQGDSAMYLCASSQEGPQGAVETQYFGPGTRLLVL.

Concerning this clone: The junction does not match germline at one end; this may be a read error. V usage is TRBV25-1 and J usage is TRBJ2-3, with unresolved D. Germline V gives CDR1 MGHDK, CDR2 SYGVNS. CDR3 length equals 13 residues. The DNA for the CDR3 is TGTGCCACCCAAGAGTGGTCCACAGATACGCAGTGTTTT. It translates to CATQEWSTDTQCF.

J is TRBJ1-4 and V is TRBV6-5, with 9 bases lining up with TRBD1. V lost 6 bases, J lost 2 bases, and 4 bases stayed unmatched. This CDR3 is built from 15 residues. Looked up from germline, CDR1 is MNHEY and CDR2 is SVGAGI. This CDR3 reads CASRQGALTNEKLFF. The CDR3, as DNA: TGTGCCAGCAGACAGGGGGCGCTTACTAATGAAAAACTGTTTTTT.

The chain uses TRBV20-1 and TRBJ1-3; D is uncertain. The CDR3 sequence is 11 residues long. Trimming took off 6 bases at V and 3 bases at J, with 6 bases between the two ends. The germline gives CDR1 DFQATT, CDR2 SNEGSKA (reference sequence). The CDR3 loop is CSAPVGNTIYF. The CDR3 coding sequence is TGCAGTGCCCCGGTTGGAAACACCATATATTTT.

This chain uses TRBV6-6 with TRBJ1-2, with TRBD1 as a possible D gene (5 bases). The CDR3 has 14 amino acids. From germline, CDR1 is MNHNY and CDR2 SVGAGI (reference sequence). V lost 0 bases to trimming and J lost 6 bases, with 11 bases between them. Written as DNA, the CDR3 is TGTGCCAGCAGTTACTCGATGGGGGAGGATGGCTACACCTTC. This gives the protein CASSYSMGEDGYTF.

This clone occurred a few times. V and J are TRBV11-2 and TRBJ2-5, with 10 bases lining up with TRBD2. The trim removed 3 bases at V and 4 bases at J, leaving 5 bases unmatched. The CDR3 covers 15 residues. Germline loops: CDR1 SGHAT, CDR2 FQNNGV. This chain's CDR3 is CASSFGAGGPETQYF. The CDR3 DNA sequence: TGTGCCAGCAGCTTTGGAGCGGGGGGGCCAGAGACCCAGTACTTC.

The chain uses TRBV12-5 and TRBJ2-2, with 8 positions matching TRBD1. The CDR3 covers 16 residues. V trimming: 2 bases; J trimming: 3 bases; junction bases outside the gene matches: 5. Germline V gives CDR1 LGHNT, CDR2 FRNRAP. CDR3 sequence reads: CASGLRTGFDTGELFF. The DNA of the CDR3 is TGTGCTAGTGGTTTGCGGACAGGGTTCGACACCGGGGAGCTGTTTTTT.

This chain links TRBV11-2 with TRBJ1-5; D ambiguous. The length of the CDR3 is 14 residues. CDR1 SGHAT and CDR2 FQNNGV come from the germline V gene. The V end was cut by 4 bases, the J end by 4 bases, with 11 bases between. CDR3 bases: TGTGCCAGCAGCTCGACGGGGAAGAATCAGCCCCAGCATTTT. It encodes CASSSTGKNQPQHF.

The chain is built from TRBV7-6 and TRBJ2-7; TRBD1 aligns across 10 bases. Germline CDR1 SGHVS, CDR2 FNYEAQ. V dropped 5 bases and J dropped 5; count of bases not matched to a gene: 9. The CDR3 contains 15 residues. The CDR3 here is CASSPRDRGRHEQYF. Written as DNA, the CDR3 is TGTGCCAGCAGCCCGCGGGACAGGGGCCGCCACGAGCAGTACTTC.

The chain combines TRBV11-3 with TRBJ2-7; no definite D call. Trimming pared 5 bases from V and 3 bases from J, leaving 11 bases between. Germline loops: CDR1 SGHNT, CDR2 YENEEA. The CDR3 consists of 13 residues. The CDR3 DNA reads TGTGCCAGCAGCCGCACAGAGAACTACGAGCAGTACTTC. Its translation is CASSRTENYEQYF.

This sequence joins TRBV5-8 and TRBJ1-6; tentatively, D is TRBD1 (5 bases). CDR1 is SGHTS and CDR2 is YDEGEE in the germline V gene. Trimming shortened V by 3 bases and J by 0 bases, and 13 bases separated the two germline ends. The CDR3 has 17 residues. The CDR3 DNA follows: TGTGCCAGCAGCTCGACAGCATCATTCTCCTATAATTCACCCCTCCACTTT. The encoded protein is CASSSTASFSYNSPLHF.

The gene calls are TRBV27 and TRBJ1-2; 10 bases are shared with TRBD1. The CDR3 length is 15 residues. V was clipped by 4 bases and J by 4 bases; unmatched bases: 6. Germline V gene lookup returns CDR1 MNHEY and CDR2 SMNVEV (reference sequence). The CDR3 region has the DNA TGTGCCAGCAGTTCCCCGACAGGGGGCGGCTATGGCTACACCTTC. This sequence encodes CASSSPTGGGYGYTF.

This sequence joins TRBV28 and TRBJ2-3, with 11 bases that match TRBD2. From germline, CDR1 is MDHEN and CDR2 SYDVKM. V lost 5 bases to trimming and J lost 4 bases; unmatched junction nucleotides: 14. There are 18 residues in the CDR3. CDR3 sequence reads: CASSLRRDSGGAPDTQYF. CDR3 coding DNA: TGTGCCAGCAGTCTTAGGCGGGATAGCGGGGGGGCCCCAGATACGCAGTATTTT.

The chain is built from TRBV7-2 and TRBJ2-5; D might be TRBD2 (5 bases). Near its end, the DNA agrees better with TRBJ2-7, so the J call may be wrong. The CDR3 sequence is 16 residues long. Germline CDR1 SGHTA, CDR2 FQGNSA. The CDR3 region has the DNA TGTGCCAGCAGCCAGTCGGGGTCTTTAACTAACTACGAGCAGTACTTC. Amino acid sequence: CASSQSGSLTNYEQYF.